The 25 T cell receptor beta chains listed next were all sequenced from one sample in a study of T cell repertoires in cytomegalovirus infection. In TCRdb, the reads were re-called with MiXCR into one record per CDR3 protein. The sample has 100,000 to 150,000 distinct CDR3 sequences; approximately 8.8% are singletons. Source material: PBMCs. Every receptor here comes from a human donor in good health (CMV status not recorded). Some clones in this sample may be carry-over from other donors' samples.

This clonotype was detected only a few times. J is TRBJ2-2 and V is TRBV10-3; the match to TRBD1 covers 7 bases. Looked up from germline, CDR1 is ENHRY and CDR2 is SYGVKD. CDR3 length equals 15 residues. V was pared by 7 bases and J by 2 bases, with 7 bases of the junction left unmatched. The CDR3 DNA follows: TGTGCCATCACCTCGGGACAGATTAACACCGGGGAGCTGTTTTTT. Translation: CAITSGQINTGELFF.

The genes are TRBV6-6 and TRBJ2-5; perhaps TRBD1 as D (6 bases). Germline CDR1 MNHNY, CDR2 SVGAGI (reference sequence). V shed 0 bases and J shed 1 base, with 9 bases lying between them. The CDR3 loop spans 15 amino acids. The CDR3: CASSYSRGTQETQYF. As DNA, the CDR3 is TGTGCCAGCAGTTACTCCAGGGGTACCCAAGAGACCCAGTACTTC.

This clonotype was observed at least ten times. The chain employs TRBV7-2 and TRBJ1-1, with D hard to call. CDR1 is SGHTA, CDR2 FQGNSA, per germline. Deletions cut 2 bases from V and 1 base from J, with 17 bases between. The CDR3 length is 17 residues. CDR3 loop: CASSLSGVNRRNTEAFF. In DNA, the CDR3 is TGTGCCAGCAGCTTATCTGGGGTCAATAGGAGGAACACTGAAGCTTTCTTT.

Note on this clonotype: A read error may account for a junction end that differs from germline. V usage is TRBV15 and J usage is TRBJ1-5; 7 bases are a match to TRBD1. This CDR3 region has 15 residues. CDR1 is LNHNV and CDR2 is YYDKDF in the germline V gene (reference sequence). CDR3 protein: CATSAGDSSNRPQHF. CDR3 coding DNA: TGTGCCACCAGCGCCGGGGACAGTAGCAATCGGCCCCAGCATTTT.

This clonotype was recorded many times. The chain recombines TRBV29-1 with TRBJ1-1, with a weak D call TRBD1 (5 bases). The germline V gene has CDR1 SQVTM and CDR2 ANQGSEA. Trimming shortened V by 3 bases and J by 1 base, and 9 bases separated the two germline ends. The CDR3 covers 13 residues. The CDR3 sequence is CSVDVGGNTEAFF. The CDR3 DNA sequence: TGCAGCGTTGATGTGGGGGGGAACACTGAAGCTTTCTTT.

This clonotype was detected many times. The chain has TRBV12-3 or TRBV12-4 and TRBJ1-1; TRBD1 might be the D (5 bases). V dropped 5 bases and J dropped 3 bases, with 13 bases sitting between them. This CDR3 is built from 14 residues. CDR3 bases: TGTGCCAGCAGTAAGGGGCTGCAGGACACTGAAGCTTTCTTT. This codes for CASSKGLQDTEAFF.

This clonotype appeared many times. Since no conserved phenylalanine or tryptophan closes the CDR3, a read error is the likely cause. The DNA is left out, because the CDR3 cannot be placed on it with certainty; the CDR3 is given as TCRdb lists it. The chain employs TRBV4-1 and TRBJ1-1; the table's D call, TRBD1, was not checked against the DNA. Germline values: CDR1 MGHRA, CDR2 YSYEKL. The CDR3 is 13 amino acids long, termini counted. CDR3 loop: CASSQVAFGRLIV.

This clonotype was counted at least ten times. V is TRBV6-5 and J is TRBJ2-2; D might be TRBD2 (6 bases). The V gene lost 6 bases and the J gene lost 4 bases, with 15 bases spanning the gap. The CDR3 totals 15 residues. CDR1 MNHEY and CDR2 SVGAGI come from the germline V gene. DNA of the CDR3: TGTGCCAGCAGCGACACCGGGGGAAGCACCGGGGAGCTGTTTTTT. Amino acid sequence: CASSDTGGSTGELFF.

This clonotype has at least ten counts. The chain employs TRBV28 and TRBJ2-5; 16 bases map to TRBD2. The CDR3 totals 16 residues. V was clipped by 6 bases and J by 5 bases; unmatched bases: 6. CDR1 and CDR2 (germline): MDHEN, SYDVKM. CDR3 sequence reads: CASSPGLAGGPETQYF. In DNA, the CDR3 is TGTGCCAGCAGCCCGGGACTAGCGGGGGGGCCGGAGACCCAGTACTTC.

This clonotype was detected ten times or more. The V call is TRBV6-5, the J call TRBJ1-1; D unclear. This CDR3 comprises 11 residues. The V end lost 10 bases, the J end lost 1 base, and 7 bases lay between the germline ends. CDR1 MNHEY and CDR2 SVGAGI come from the germline V gene. The CDR3 loop reads CATRQNTEAFF. The CDR3, as DNA: TGTGCCACCCGACAGAACACTGAAGCTTTCTTT.

The chain couples TRBV20-1 to TRBJ1-4; a weak D match, TRBD1 (5 bases). CDR1 is DFQATT and CDR2 is SNEGSKA in the germline V gene (reference sequence). The V and J ends lost 3 bases and 5 bases respectively, with 10 bases between them. The CDR3 spans 13 residues. The CDR3 nucleotides read TGCAGTGCTAGCAGGGATTTGAATGAAAAACTGTTTTTT. Translation: CSASRDLNEKLFF.

The chain has TRBV2 and TRBJ1-2; tentative D call: TRBD1 (5 bases). V was shortened by 0 bases and J by 10 bases, with 15 bases between the two germline ends. Germline CDR1 SNHLY, CDR2 FYNNEI. The CDR3 runs to 14 residues. CDR3 protein: CASSEAGRGETYTF. The CDR3 DNA sequence: TGTGCCAGCAGTGAAGCAGGGCGAGGGGAGACCTACACCTTC.

This clonotype was picked up a small number of times. V and J are TRBV3-1 and TRBJ2-1; D call uncertain. The germline V gene has CDR1 LGHDT and CDR2 YNNKEL (reference sequence). The CDR3 spans 14 residues. V was clipped by 1 base and J by 7 bases, with 11 bases between them. The CDR3 bases are TGTGCCAGCAGCCAAGTTGGGATCACGAATGAGCAGTTCTTC. As protein: CASSQVGITNEQFF.

This clonotype was counted at least ten times. This chain connects TRBV7-2 to TRBJ1-1; perhaps TRBD1 as D (5 bases). The CDR3 runs 16 residues. Trimming took 3 bases from V and 4 from J, leaving 18 bases between them. From germline, CDR1 is SGHTA and CDR2 FQGNSA. The CDR3 DNA sequence: TGTGCCAGCAGCTTTCGAGGTTCGGGGGGAAGCACTGAAGCTTTCTTT. It yields the protein CASSFRGSGGSTEAFF. Using reference TRBV7-2 and TRBJ1-1 for the parts outside the CDR3, the full variable domain is GAGVSQSPSNKVTEKGKDVELRCDPISGHTALYWYRQSLGQGLEFLIYFQGNSAPDKSGLPSDRFSAERTGGSVSTLTIQRTQQEDSAVYLCASSFRGSGGSTEAFFGQGTRLTVV.

This clonotype was found many times. V is TRBV2 and J is TRBJ1-1; D unclear. The CDR3 extends over 14 amino acids. V lost 5 bases and J lost 1, with 11 bases in between. CDR1 SNHLY and CDR2 FYNNEI come from the germline V gene. This chain's CDR3 is CASSMTVKNTEAFF. CDR3 DNA: TGTGCCAGCAGTATGACGGTCAAGAACACTGAAGCTTTCTTT.

V usage is TRBV27 and J usage is TRBJ2-7, with TRBD1 as a possible D gene (6 bases). CDR3 length: 15 residues. The V end was cut by 1 base, the J end by 2 bases, with 12 bases between. Germline V gene sequence: CDR1 MNHEY, CDR2 SMNVEV (reference sequence). The CDR3 here is CASSLWGHPAYEQYF. The CDR3 coding sequence is TGTGCCAGCAGTTTATGGGGGCACCCAGCCTACGAGCAGTACTTC.

Ten or more counts support this clonotype. This chain connects TRBV29-1 to TRBJ2-1; either TRBD1 or TRBD2 may supply D (5 bases each). CDR1 and CDR2 (germline): SQVTM, ANQGSEA. The CDR3 extends over 14 amino acids. V was pared by 7 bases and J by 1 base, with 14 bases between. The CDR3 bases are TGCAGCGGGCTCGAGGGGTCTTCCTACAATGAGCAGTTCTTC. It is translated as CSGLEGSSYNEQFF.

Ten or more counts support this clonotype. The chain uses TRBV7-2 and TRBJ2-3; no firm D call. This CDR3 has 11 residues. Germline V gene data show CDR1 as SGHTA and CDR2 as FQGNSA. Trimming removed 7 bases at V and 6 bases at J, with 8 bases between. CDR3 sequence (DNA): TGTGCCAGCACCCTTCGGGATACGCAGTATTTT. Protein product: CASTLRDTQYF.

At least ten counts were recorded for this clonotype. The V and J genes are TRBV6-6 and TRBJ1-2; D is undetermined. The germline V gene encodes CDR1 MNHNY and CDR2 SVGAGI (reference sequence). The CDR3 covers 14 residues. The ends were cut back, 2 bases at V and 2 bases at J, with 9 bases in the middle. CDR3 residues: CASSYEAANYGYTF. CDR3 nucleotides: TGTGCCAGCAGTTACGAGGCGGCAAACTATGGCTACACCTTC.

The CDR3 sequence: CASSKKTGWALRTYEQYF. The DNA for the CDR3 is TGTGCCAGCAGTAAAAAGACAGGATGGGCCTTAAGGACCTACGAGCAGTACTTC. The chain recombines TRBV28 with TRBJ2-7; D may be TRBD1 (6 bases). Trimming pared 5 bases from V and 2 bases from J, leaving 25 bases between. There are 18 residues in the CDR3. Germline V gene data show CDR1 as MDHEN and CDR2 as SYDVKM. Supplemented by reference TRBV28 and TRBJ2-7, the full variable domain reads DVKVTQSSRYLVKRTGEKVFLECVQDMDHENMFWYRQDPGLGLRLIYFSYDVKMKEKGDIPEGYSVSREKKERFSLILESASTNQTSMYLCASSKKTGWALRTYEQYFGPGTRLTVT.

This clonotype was seen a few times. The genes are TRBV28 and TRBJ2-7; D not certain. The germline V and J ends were trimmed by 2 bases and 2 bases, with 10 bases remaining between them. Germline CDR1 is MDHEN and CDR2 is SYDVKM. The CDR3 loop spans 14 amino acids. The CDR3 DNA follows: TGTGCCAGCAGTTTACACGTAGGAACCTACGAGCAGTACTTC. Translated, it gives CASSLHVGTYEQYF.

The chain has TRBV19 and TRBJ1-2; TRBD1 might be the D (5 bases). This CDR3 has 16 residues. Germline loops: CDR1 LNHDA, CDR2 SQIVND (reference sequence). V was pared by 3 bases and J by 5 bases, with 19 bases between. The CDR3 here is CASSIQDNPGGYGYTF. The DNA of the CDR3 is TGTGCCAGTAGTATCCAGGACAACCCTGGAGGTTATGGCTACACCTTC.

This clonotype was counted at least ten times. This chain connects TRBV12-3 or TRBV12-4 to TRBJ2-5; TRBD2 matches 7 bases. The V gene end was trimmed by 5 bases and the J gene end by 3 bases; junction bases not matched to a gene: 9. This CDR3 region has 15 residues. CDR3 DNA: TGTGCCAGCAGTCTCTCCCCTAGCGGAGAAGAGACCCAGTACTTC. As protein: CASSLSPSGEETQYF.

This clonotype was observed many times. The chain is built from TRBV7-8 and TRBJ2-5, with D perhaps TRBD1 (6 bases). The V and J ends lost 4 bases and 4 bases respectively, with 16 bases between them. The V gene's germline CDR1 is SGHVS and CDR2 FQNEAQ. The CDR3 sequence is 15 residues long. CDR3 protein: CASSSVGGMGETQYF. The CDR3 DNA reads TGTGCCAGCAGCTCCGTAGGGGGTATGGGAGAGACCCAGTACTTC. The full variable domain, in which reference TRBV7-8 and TRBJ2-5 provide the parts outside the CDR3, is GAGVSQSPRYKVAKRGQDVALRCDPISGHVSLFWYQQALGQGPEFLTYFQNEAQLDKSGLPSDRFFAERPEGSVSTLKIQRTQQEDSAVYLCASSSVGGMGETQYFGPGTRLLVL.

This clonotype was counted ten times or more. The rearrangement uses TRBV15 and TRBJ1-5; weak D call: TRBD1 (6 bases). The CDR3 has 14 residues. Germline V gene lookup returns CDR1 LNHNV and CDR2 YYDKDF (reference sequence). V was shortened by 5 bases and J by 9 bases, with 17 bases between the two germline ends. CDR3 sequence reads: CATSGNRVRGPQHF. The CDR3 coding sequence is TGTGCCACCAGCGGGAACAGGGTCAGAGGGCCCCAGCATTTT. The whole variable domain, remainder taken from reference TRBV15 and TRBJ1-5, is DAMVIQNPRYQVTQFGKPVTLSCSQTLNHNVMYWYQQKSSQAPKLLFHYYDKDFNNEADTPDNFQSRRPNTSFCFLDIRSPGLGDTAMYLCATSGNRVRGPQHFGDGTRLSIL.